This T cell receptor (beta chain) was captured by sequencing in a study of T cells in Graves' hyperthyroidism and ophthalmopathy. The overall study: Peripheral blood draws took place at initial diagnosis, ahead of any treatment. Whole-study findings and limits: Ophthalmopathy and stable hyperthyroidism were separated by a 13 V-J model. Blood also carried most thyroid clonotypes expanded above 0.001.

Reasons for excluding patients were uncontrolled infection, other autoimmune disease, pregnancy or lactation. What was amplified from RNA transcripts were TCR beta CDR3 regions. An initial round of RT-PCR targeting the TCR CDR3 relied on the HTBI primer set. Using its own MiXCR run on the multiplex PCR reads, TCRdb lists one record per CDR3 protein. The sample records a few hundred thousand distinct CDR3 sequences, about a sixth being singletons. Comments on this clonotype: Its cognate antigen is unknown.

The sequenced sample consisted of blood. The origin of this receptor is a woman aged 18-29 years with Graves' hyperthyroidism that later progressed to Graves' ophthalmopathy.

CDR3 in amino acids: CASTLSPGLAGESYNEQFF. The DNA of the CDR3 is TGCGCCAGCACTTTAAGTCCGGGACTAGCGGGAGAGTCATACAATGAGCAGTTCTTC. The chain is built from TRBV4-3 and TRBJ2-1, with TRBD2 matching over 14 bases. V trimming: 7 bases; J trimming: 4 bases; junction bases outside the gene matches: 15. Germline-derived CDR1 and CDR2 are LGHNA and YSLEER. This CDR3 is built from 19 residues.